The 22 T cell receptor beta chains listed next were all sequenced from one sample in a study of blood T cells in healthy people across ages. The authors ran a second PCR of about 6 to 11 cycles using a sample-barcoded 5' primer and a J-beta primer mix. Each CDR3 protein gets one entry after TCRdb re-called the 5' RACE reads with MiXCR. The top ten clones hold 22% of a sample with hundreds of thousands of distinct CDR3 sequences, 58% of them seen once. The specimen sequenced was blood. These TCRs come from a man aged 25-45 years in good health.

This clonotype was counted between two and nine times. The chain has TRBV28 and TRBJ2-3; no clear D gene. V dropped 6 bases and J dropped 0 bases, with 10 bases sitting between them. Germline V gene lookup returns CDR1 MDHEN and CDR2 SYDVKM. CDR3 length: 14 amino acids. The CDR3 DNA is TGTGCCAGCAGCCTAGATTCTAGCACAGATACGCAGTATTTT. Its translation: CASSLDSSTDTQYF.

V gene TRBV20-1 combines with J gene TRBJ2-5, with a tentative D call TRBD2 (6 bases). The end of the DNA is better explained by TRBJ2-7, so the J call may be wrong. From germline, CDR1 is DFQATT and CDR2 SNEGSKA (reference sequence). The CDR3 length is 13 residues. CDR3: CSARDPGLSEQYF. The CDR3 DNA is TGCAGTGCTAGAGACCCGGGACTCTCCGAGCAGTACTTC.

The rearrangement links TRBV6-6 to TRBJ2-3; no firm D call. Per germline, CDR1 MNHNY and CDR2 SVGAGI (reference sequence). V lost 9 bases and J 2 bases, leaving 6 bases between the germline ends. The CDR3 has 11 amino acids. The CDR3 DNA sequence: TGTGCCAGTCCCTTCACAGATACGCAGTATTTT. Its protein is CASPFTDTQYF.

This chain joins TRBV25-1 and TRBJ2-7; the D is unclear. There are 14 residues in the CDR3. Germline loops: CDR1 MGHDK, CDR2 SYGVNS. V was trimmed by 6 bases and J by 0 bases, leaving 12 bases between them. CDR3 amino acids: CASRQGSFSYEQYF. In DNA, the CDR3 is TGTGCCAGCAGGCAAGGGTCCTTCTCCTACGAGCAGTACTTC.

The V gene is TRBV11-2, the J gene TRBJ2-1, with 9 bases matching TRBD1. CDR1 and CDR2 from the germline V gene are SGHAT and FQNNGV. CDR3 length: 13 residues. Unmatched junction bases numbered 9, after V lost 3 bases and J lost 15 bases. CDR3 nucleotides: TGTGCCAGCAGCTTGGGCCCGGGACAGGGACCGTTCTTC. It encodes CASSLGPGQGPFF.

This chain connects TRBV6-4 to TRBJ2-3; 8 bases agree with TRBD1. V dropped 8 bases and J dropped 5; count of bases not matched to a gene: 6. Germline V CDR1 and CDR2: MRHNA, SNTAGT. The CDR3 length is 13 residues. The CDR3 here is CASGATGEDTQYF. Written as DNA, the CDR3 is TGTGCCAGCGGGGCGACAGGGGAAGATACGCAGTATTTT.

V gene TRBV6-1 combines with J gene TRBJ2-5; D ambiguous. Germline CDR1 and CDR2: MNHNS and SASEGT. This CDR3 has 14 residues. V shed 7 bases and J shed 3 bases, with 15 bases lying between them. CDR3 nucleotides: TGTGCCAGCATCTGGAGCCTGGGGAAAGAGACCCAGTACTTC. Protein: CASIWSLGKETQYF.

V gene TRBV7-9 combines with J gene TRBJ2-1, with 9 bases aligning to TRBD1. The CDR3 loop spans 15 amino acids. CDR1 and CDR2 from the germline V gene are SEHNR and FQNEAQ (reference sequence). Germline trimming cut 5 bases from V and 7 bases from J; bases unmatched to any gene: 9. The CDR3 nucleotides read TGTGCCAGCAGCCCCCGGGACAGGGTAATAAATGAGCAGTTCTTC. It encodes CASSPRDRVINEQFF. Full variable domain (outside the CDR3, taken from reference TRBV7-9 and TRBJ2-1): DTGVSQNPRHKITKRGQNVTFRCDPISEHNRLYWYRQTLGQGPEFLTYFQNEAQLEKSRLLSDRFSAERPKGSFSTLEIQRTEQGDSAMYLCASSPRDRVINEQFFGPGTRLTVL.

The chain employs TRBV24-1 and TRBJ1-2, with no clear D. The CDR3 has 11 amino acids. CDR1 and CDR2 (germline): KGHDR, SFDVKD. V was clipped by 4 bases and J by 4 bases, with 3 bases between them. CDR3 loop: CATSDGYGYTF. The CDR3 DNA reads TGTGCCACCAGTGACGGCTATGGCTACACCTTC.

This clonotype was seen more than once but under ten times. The CDR3 DNA follows: TGCAGTGCTAGTCCTTCCGGGACAGGGGGCGAAAAACTGTTTTTT. Protein sequence: CSASPSGTGGEKLFF. The J gene is TRBJ1-4, the V gene TRBV20-1, with 12 nucleotides matching TRBD1. V lost 3 bases and J lost 8; bases outside the gene matches: 7. The CDR3 length is 15 residues. Germline values: CDR1 DFQATT, CDR2 SNEGSKA (reference sequence).

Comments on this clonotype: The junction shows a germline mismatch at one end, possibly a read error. In nucleotides, the CDR3 is TGTGCCGGCAGCCGATCCGGGACCCCGTCGCGGAATTCACCCCTCCACTTT. It encodes CAGSRSGTPSRNSPLHF. The chain employs TRBV7-6 and TRBJ1-6, with a weak D call TRBD1 (5 bases). Germline lookup yields CDR1 SGHVS and CDR2 FNYEAQ. CDR3 size: 17 residues.

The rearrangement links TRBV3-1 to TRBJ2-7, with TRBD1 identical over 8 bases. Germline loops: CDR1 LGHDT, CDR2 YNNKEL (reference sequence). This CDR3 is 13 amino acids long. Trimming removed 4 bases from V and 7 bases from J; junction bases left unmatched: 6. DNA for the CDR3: TGTGCCAGCAGCCCCCGGACAGGGCCGGAGCAGTACTTC. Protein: CASSPRTGPEQYF.

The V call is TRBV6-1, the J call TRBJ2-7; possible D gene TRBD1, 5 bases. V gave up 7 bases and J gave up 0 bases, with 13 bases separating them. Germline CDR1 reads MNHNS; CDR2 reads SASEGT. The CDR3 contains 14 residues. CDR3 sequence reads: CASIPPGLSYEQYF. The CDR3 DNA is TGTGCCAGCATCCCGCCAGGGCTCTCCTACGAGCAGTACTTC.

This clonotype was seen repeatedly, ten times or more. The CDR3 DNA is TGTGCCAGCAGCTCCGCCTACGAGCAGTACTTC. It encodes CASSSAYEQYF. This chain joins TRBV7-2 and TRBJ2-7; D is ambiguous. This CDR3 contains 11 residues. The V and J ends lost 4 bases and 2 bases respectively, with 3 bases between them. Germline CDR1 is SGHTA and CDR2 is FQGNSA.

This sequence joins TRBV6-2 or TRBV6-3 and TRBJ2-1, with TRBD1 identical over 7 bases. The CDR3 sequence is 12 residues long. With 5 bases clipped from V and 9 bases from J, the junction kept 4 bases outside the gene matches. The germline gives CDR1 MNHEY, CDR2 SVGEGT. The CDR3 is CASSDRAGEQFF. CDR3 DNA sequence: TGTGCCAGCAGTGACAGGGCTGGTGAGCAGTTCTTC.

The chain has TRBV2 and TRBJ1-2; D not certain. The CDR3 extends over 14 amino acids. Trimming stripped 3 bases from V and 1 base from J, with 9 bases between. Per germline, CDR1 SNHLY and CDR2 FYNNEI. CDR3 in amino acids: CASSDSGINYGYTF. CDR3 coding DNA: TGTGCCAGCAGTGATTCGGGGATTAACTATGGCTACACCTTC.

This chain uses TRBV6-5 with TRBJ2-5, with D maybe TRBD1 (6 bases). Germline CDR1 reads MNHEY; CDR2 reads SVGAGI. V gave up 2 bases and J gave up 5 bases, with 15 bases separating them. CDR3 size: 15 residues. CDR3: CASSYRTGLMETQYF. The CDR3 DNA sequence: TGTGCCAGCAGTTACCGAACAGGGTTGATGGAGACCCAGTACTTC.

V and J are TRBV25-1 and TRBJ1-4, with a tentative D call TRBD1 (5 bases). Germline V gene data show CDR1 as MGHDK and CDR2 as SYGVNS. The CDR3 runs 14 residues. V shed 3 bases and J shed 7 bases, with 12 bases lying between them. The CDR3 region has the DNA TGTGCCAGCAGTGAGAGGCAGGGAGGTGAAAAACTGTTTTTT. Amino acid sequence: CASSERQGGEKLFF.

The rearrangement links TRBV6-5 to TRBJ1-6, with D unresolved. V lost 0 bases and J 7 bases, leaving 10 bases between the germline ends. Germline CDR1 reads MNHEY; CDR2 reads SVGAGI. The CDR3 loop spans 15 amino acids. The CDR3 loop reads CASSYSSEENSPLHF. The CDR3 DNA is TGTGCCAGCAGTTACTCGAGCGAGGAGAATTCACCCCTCCACTTT.

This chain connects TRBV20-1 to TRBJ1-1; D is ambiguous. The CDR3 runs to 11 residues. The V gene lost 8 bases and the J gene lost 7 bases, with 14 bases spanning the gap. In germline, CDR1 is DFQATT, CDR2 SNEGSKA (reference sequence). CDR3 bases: TGCAGTCCCCAAAAGGTTGGTGAAGCTTTCTTT. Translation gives CSPQKVGEAFF.

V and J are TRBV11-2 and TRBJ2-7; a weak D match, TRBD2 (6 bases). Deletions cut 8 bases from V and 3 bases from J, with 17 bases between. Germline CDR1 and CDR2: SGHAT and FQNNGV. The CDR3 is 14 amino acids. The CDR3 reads CASGLYGSGYEQYF. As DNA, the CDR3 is TGTGCCAGCGGACTATACGGGAGCGGCTACGAGCAGTACTTC.

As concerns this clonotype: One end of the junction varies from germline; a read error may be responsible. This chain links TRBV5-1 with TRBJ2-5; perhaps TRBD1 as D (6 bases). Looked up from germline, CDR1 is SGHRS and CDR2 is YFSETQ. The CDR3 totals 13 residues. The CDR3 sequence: CASSLTGRETQYF. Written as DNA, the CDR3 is TGTGCCAGCAGCTTAACAGGGCGAGAGACCCAGTACTTC.